This TCR beta chain was profiled in a study of breast tumors, draining lymph nodes, adjacent tissues. TCRdb reprocessed the multiplex PCR reads with MiXCR, giving one entry per CDR3 protein. The top ten hold about 45% of the sample, which has about 12,000 distinct CDR3 sequences, about 70% seen once. CDR1 DFQATT and CDR2 SNEGSKA come from the germline V gene (reference sequence). This CDR3 contains 13 residues. V was cut by 3 bases and J by 3 bases, with 8 bases left in between. The rearrangement uses TRBV20-1 and TRBJ1-4, with D perhaps TRBD1 (5 bases). This clonotype was sampled from a female donor with breast cancer. Some clones in this sample may be carry-over from other donors' samples. The sequenced sample was tumor-adjacent breast tissue. CDR3 region: CSASAGPNEKLFF. The DNA of the CDR3 is TGCAGTGCTAGTGCAGGGCCTAATGAAAAACTGTTTTTT.